Shown below are 21 T cell receptor beta chains from a single sample sequenced in a study of cytomegalovirus exposure and HLA in healthy donors. Vbeta (60) and Jbeta (13) primers were used in the PCR. Measured with immunoSEQ multiplex PCR; TCRdb has only the in-frame clones, and not every one. This table has about 130,000 clones, 75% to 90% appearing once. Sequencing input: PBMCs. Every receptor here comes from a woman aged 40-49 years in good health and CMV-seronegative.

This clone was detected only once. This sequence joins TRBV7-8 and TRBJ1-1; D ambiguous. Germline CDR1 is SGHVS and CDR2 is FQNEAQ. CDR3 size: 15 residues. The germline V and J ends were trimmed by 0 bases and 4 bases, with 12 bases remaining between them. CDR3 nucleotides: TGTGCCAGCAGCTTAGCCCGCGGAGGCAGCACTGAAGCTTTCTTT. This codes for CASSLARGGSTEAFF.

A note on this clone: A read error may produce the germline difference seen at one junction end. The rearrangement joins TRBV7-9 to TRBJ2-4; the match to TRBD1 covers 7 bases. This CDR3 has 14 residues. Germline CDR1 is SEHNR and CDR2 is FQNEAQ (reference sequence). The DNA for the CDR3 is TGTGCCAGCAGCCCGGGGACAGCCCAAAACATTCAGTACTTC. Its translation: CASSPGTAQNIQYF.

The CDR3 loop is CASSLDPEGYGYTF. CDR3 coding DNA: TGCGCCAGCAGCTTGGACCCCGAGGGCTATGGCTACACCTTC. The chain combines TRBV5-1 with TRBJ1-2; D is unresolved. Germline-derived CDR1 and CDR2 are SGHRS and YFSETQ. The CDR3 runs 14 residues. Trimming left V 0 bases short and J 4 bases short, with 10 bases between.

V usage is TRBV5-1 and J usage is TRBJ1-6; 9 bases match TRBD1. The CDR3 sequence is 15 residues long. CDR1 and CDR2 from the germline V gene are SGHRS and YFSETQ. Trimming at V came to 4 bases and at J to 4 bases, leaving 3 bases not matched to a gene. CDR3 protein: CASSRTGDYNSPLHF. DNA of the CDR3: TGCGCCAGCAGCCGGACAGGGGATTATAATTCACCCCTCCACTTT.

The V and J genes are TRBV4-1 and TRBJ1-2; TRBD1 matches 11 bases. Germline CDR1 is MGHRA and CDR2 is YSYEKL. V was clipped by 4 bases and J by 3 bases; unmatched bases: 4. The CDR3 is 15 amino acids. The CDR3 bases are TGCGCCAGCAGCCTGGGACAGGGGGTAGACTATGGCTACACCTTC. This codes for CASSLGQGVDYGYTF.

The chain combines TRBV5-1 with TRBJ2-5, with 7 bases aligning to TRBD1. The CDR3 contains 16 residues. Germline V gene sequence: CDR1 SGHRS, CDR2 YFSETQ. The ends lost 5 bases at V and 1 base at J; junction bases unmatched: 11. The CDR3 DNA reads as TGCGCCAGCAGTTCCCCGGGACAGAGGATCCAAGAGACCCAGTACTTC. This translates into CASSSPGQRIQETQYF.

This clone was counted once. The chain combines TRBV4-1 with TRBJ1-6, with 9 bases identical to TRBD1. The CDR3 covers 17 residues. The trim removed 1 base at V and 10 bases at J, leaving 11 bases unmatched. Germline-derived CDR1 and CDR2 are MGHRA and YSYEKL. The CDR3 region is CASSQGGLGTGTSPLHF. CDR3 coding DNA: TGCGCCAGCAGCCAAGGGGGGCTCGGGACAGGGACCTCACCCCTCCACTTT.

CDR3 in DNA: TGTGCCAGCAGTATGTCCGGGACAGGGGTTGAAGGCTACACCTTC. It specifies CASSMSGTGVEGYTF. The chain is built from TRBV6-1 and TRBJ1-2, with 10 bases lining up with TRBD1. Germline lookup yields CDR1 MNHNS and CDR2 SASEGT. The CDR3 is made up of 15 amino acids. Trimming at V came to 5 bases and at J to 8 bases, leaving 11 bases not matched to a gene.

This chain links TRBV4-3 with TRBJ2-1; TRBD2 matches at 11 bases. The V and J ends lost 1 base and 4 bases, in that order; junction bases with no gene match: 9. CDR1 is LGHNA and CDR2 is YSLEER in the germline V gene. This CDR3 spans 18 amino acids. Here the CDR3 reads CASSQVKTSGGGYNEQFF. The CDR3 region has the DNA TGCGCCAGCAGCCAAGTGAAAACTAGCGGGGGTGGGTACAATGAGCAGTTCTTC.

This chain connects TRBV19 to TRBJ2-2; 7 bases match TRBD2. The V gene's germline CDR1 is LNHDA and CDR2 SQIVND (reference sequence). There are 15 residues in the CDR3. V shed 5 bases and J 1 base; nucleotides not matched to a gene: 4. In nucleotides, the CDR3 is TGTGCCAGTAGTCCAGAGCGGGGGAACACCGGGGAGCTGTTTTTT. Translation: CASSPERGNTGELFF.

CDR3 nucleotide sequence: TGTGCCAGCAGCAAAGTTGCGGTCGTCTATGGCTACACCTTC. This codes for CASSKVAVVYGYTF. The chain links TRBV21-1 to TRBJ1-2. TRBV21-1 is listed as a pseudogene. The length of the CDR3 is 14 residues.

V and J are TRBV5-1 and TRBJ2-7; a possible D gene is TRBD1 (6 bases). Trimming stripped 0 bases from V and 4 bases from J, with 14 bases between. Germline CDR1 reads SGHRS; CDR2 reads YFSETQ. There are 15 residues in the CDR3. CDR3 protein: CASSLAGTNSYEQYF. The CDR3 DNA reads as TGCGCCAGCAGCTTGGCCGGGACAAATAGTTACGAGCAGTACTTC.

The V gene is TRBV19, the J gene TRBJ2-1, with TRBD2 matching 8 bases. The trim removed 0 bases at V and 6 bases at J, leaving 10 bases unmatched. Germline loops: CDR1 LNHDA, CDR2 SQIVND (reference sequence). This CDR3 has 17 residues. The CDR3 coding sequence is TGTGCCAGTAGTATAGATCTCTGGGACGGGAGGGTCAATGAGCAGTTCTTC. This encodes CASSIDLWDGRVNEQFF.

This chain joins TRBV5-1 and TRBJ1-4, with unresolved D. This CDR3 has 14 residues. The germline V gene has CDR1 SGHRS and CDR2 YFSETQ. Trimming took off 0 bases at V and 5 bases at J, with 8 bases between the two ends. The CDR3 coding sequence is TGCGCCAGCAGCTTGGGGGCATCGAATGAAAAACTGTTTTTT. As protein: CASSLGASNEKLFF.

The chain links TRBV4-3 to TRBJ2-2; 10 bases agree with TRBD2. V shed 3 bases and J 6 bases; nucleotides not matched to a gene: 13. CDR1 is LGHNA and CDR2 is YSLEER in the germline V gene. This CDR3 contains 18 residues. The CDR3: CASSQAAWVAGGSGELFF. The CDR3 region has the DNA TGCGCCAGCAGCCAGGCCGCCTGGGTAGCGGGAGGATCCGGGGAGCTGTTTTTT.

The CDR3: CATGAQAQVNTGELFF. The CDR3, as DNA: TGTGCCACAGGGGCCCAAGCACAGGTGAACACCGGGGAGCTGTTTTTT. The genes are TRBV19 and TRBJ2-2; TRBD1 is a possible D gene (6 bases). V was pared by 10 bases and J by 1 base, with 19 bases between. The CDR3 extends over 16 amino acids. Germline V CDR1 and CDR2: LNHDA, SQIVND (reference sequence).

V usage is TRBV5-1 and J usage is TRBJ2-1; 10 bases match TRBD2. The CDR3 covers 16 residues. V shed 3 bases, J shed 0 bases, and the junction held 3 bases outside the gene matches. CDR1 and CDR2 from the germline V gene are SGHRS and YFSETQ. The CDR3 is CASSSSGRNSYNEQFF. CDR3 nucleotides: TGCGCCAGCAGCTCTAGCGGGAGAAACTCCTACAATGAGCAGTTCTTC.

V and J are TRBV10-3 and TRBJ2-6, with D possibly being TRBD2 (6 bases). The CDR3 totals 16 residues. Germline assignment: CDR1 ENHRY and CDR2 SYGVKD. V was trimmed by 4 bases and J by 1 base, leaving 11 bases between them. CDR3 sequence reads: CAISGGGASGANVLTF. CDR3 coding DNA: TGTGCCATCAGTGGGGGCGGGGCGTCTGGGGCCAACGTCCTGACTTTC.

The chain has TRBV6-5 and TRBJ2-1, with 7 bases that match TRBD2. This CDR3 has 15 residues. Germline lookup yields CDR1 MNHEY and CDR2 SVGAGI. With V trimmed by 2 bases and J by 1 base, 2 bases remained unmatched. CDR3 sequence: CASSYGLGSYNEQFF. The CDR3 nucleotides are TGTGCCAGCAGTTACGGACTAGGGTCCTACAATGAGCAGTTCTTC.

The V call is TRBV6-5, the J call TRBJ2-1; a possible D gene is TRBD2 (6 bases). The CDR3 is 13 residues long. V was pared by 8 bases and J by 0 bases, with 8 bases between. Germline lookup yields CDR1 MNHEY and CDR2 SVGAGI. The CDR3 nucleotides are TGTGCCAGCGCGGGGAGCTCCTACAATGAGCAGTTCTTC. Residues: CASAGSSYNEQFF.

CDR3 nucleotide sequence: TGTGCCAGCAGCTCAGGAACAGGCGGCTACACCTTC. It encodes CASSSGTGGYTF. The J gene is TRBJ1-2, the V gene TRBV7-9; weak D call: TRBD1 (5 bases). Trimming removed 4 bases from V and 8 bases from J, with 11 bases in between. This CDR3 has 12 residues. CDR1 is SEHNR and CDR2 is FQNEAQ in the germline V gene (reference sequence).